A selection of T cell receptor beta chains follows, all from one sample in a study of post-analysis software for immune sequencing data. TCRdb reanalysed the PCR reads using MiXCR and keeps one entry per CDR3 protein. Of some 700,000 distinct CDR3 sequences in the sample, 55% to 60% are singletons; the top ten hold about 11%. The sequenced sample consisted of blood. The receptors come from a girl aged 2-10 years with multiple sclerosis. Both conserved end residues are trimmed from each CDR3. Clone size is given for some rows only: seen once, a few or many times, or a class if the clone is expanded.

V gene,J gene,clone size,CDR3 protein
TRBV3-1,TRBJ1-2,.,ASTRQGAEGYT
TRBV4-1,TRBJ1-2,.,ASSIPGQGAYGYT
TRBV15,TRBJ2-4,once,ATSRLAGGTIAKNIQY
TRBV12-3/TRBV12-4,TRBJ2-5,.,ASSLSRDRGETQY
TRBV28,TRBJ1-5,once,ASSFGPQH
TRBV6-5,TRBJ2-7,.,ASTQGGFYEQY
TRBV20-1,TRBJ2-7,few,SASDGSYEQY
TRBV12-3/TRBV12-4,TRBJ2-1,.,ASNVLAGGHNEQF
TRBV6-2/TRBV6-3,TRBJ1-4,.,ASSYSYRGQDEELF
TRBV9,TRBJ1-1,.,ASSPFGTEAF
TRBV29-1,TRBJ2-3,few,SVHFLDDTDTQY
TRBV5-1,TRBJ2-3,.,ASDTGQGQNEQY
TRBV29-1,.,.,SVGGRNSYEQY
TRBV7-8,TRBJ2-1,.,ASSHSLSSYNEQF
TRBV5-1,TRBJ2-4,.,ASSSTNRGAKNIQY
TRBV7-7,TRBJ2-5,.,ASGSAGSPQETQY
TRBV2,TRBJ1-4,.,ASSEGLGGVGAELF
TRBV12-3/TRBV12-4,TRBJ2-3,few,ASSRIDGTTDTQY
TRBV7-8,TRBJ2-7,few,ASSVTSAHEQY
TRBV10-3,TRBJ2-7,.,AISDSGLGNFYEQY
TRBV7-8,TRBJ2-3,.,ASSDPGGPTDTQY
TRBV28,TRBJ2-5,.,ATSEGTRGEQY
TRBV29-1,TRBJ1-1,.,SAEGQENTEAF
TRBV7-2,TRBJ1-5,.,ASSLGGQINQPQH
TRBV11-2,TRBJ1-2,few,ASSSNPRAYGYT
TRBV15,TRBJ2-3,many,ATSRHNGLAGGSSTDTQY
TRBV5-1,TRBJ2-7,.,ASSRDLRDRAYEQY
TRBV7-2,TRBJ2-1,few,ASSLAIGAGVRNEQF
TRBV20-1,TRBJ2-3,.,SARDPLAGGTDTQY
TRBV11-2,TRBJ2-3,.,ASSIGQLIYTDTQY
TRBV6-2/TRBV6-3,TRBJ2-5,.,ASAVGGQETQY
TRBV18,TRBJ1-1,.,ASSPKGGTEAF
TRBV20-1,TRBJ2-1,few,SARGWETGVYNEQF
TRBV20-1,TRBJ2-1,.,SATLREINEQF
TRBV5-1,TRBJ2-6,.,ASSLAPPLGSGANVLT
TRBV15,TRBJ2-1,.,ATSRGSLAGGYEQF
TRBV29-1,TRBJ2-7,.,SVFGRAETYEQY
TRBV7-2,TRBJ1-6,.,ASSRGTDRGQSPLH
TRBV7-2,TRBJ2-6,.,ASSYRWTGANVLT
TRBV6-2/TRBV6-3,TRBJ2-1,.,ASSYTPVGAGELSSNEQF
TRBV12-3/TRBV12-4,TRBJ2-1,few,ASTFRGQSYNEQF
TRBV5-1,.,once,ASSLGSELGHNEQY
TRBV27,TRBJ2-3,.,ASSLSGGNTQY
TRBV13,TRBJ2-1,.,ASSLALAANNEQF
TRBV3-1,TRBJ2-1,few,ASSQVGYNEQF
TRBV29-1,TRBJ1-2,.,SVVGENGYT
TRBV7-9,TRBJ2-1,.,ASSYQPLTGMAYNEQF
TRBV20-1,TRBJ1-2,.,SASWGLQGLSGYT
TRBV14,TRBJ2-3,.,ASSQGSSGRVKTDTQY
TRBV20-1,TRBJ2-5,.,SAHLWRTSGRVEETQY
TRBV7-9,TRBJ2-5,.,ASSLEGGRGRVGTQY
TRBV6-5,TRBJ1-2,.,ATYPSGAPSYGYT
TRBV7-2,TRBJ2-7,.,ASSSVPGAGTYEQY